This T cell receptor beta chain is drawn from a study of shared clonotypes between healthy human individuals. Whole-study context: There were three CD4 naive, three CD4 memory, two CD8 naive and one CD8 memory plates per donor. Study-level points and caveats: Blood was the only sampled material, and tissue repertoires likely differ.

The CDR3 extends over 15 amino acids. The germline CDR1 and CDR2 sequences are MNHEY and SVGAGI. V lost 2 bases, J lost 3 bases, and 11 bases lay in between. For this clone: Its cognate antigen is unknown.

The test was conducted at deep level. Profiled with immunoSEQ multiplex PCR; TCRdb holds only in-frame clones, not every one. The data show a few million clones, just over 90% seen once. The sequenced material came from naive CD4+ T cells from PBMCs. The sample's subset: CD45RA+ positively selected. This clonotype was obtained from a young man in good health. Some clones in this sample may be carry-over from other donors' samples. The chain carries TRBV6-5 and TRBJ1-5, with TRBD1 as a possible D gene (6 bases). Here the CDR3 reads CASSYGQGNNQPQHF. The CDR3 nucleotides are TGTGCCAGCAGTTACGGCCAGGGGAACAATCAGCCCCAGCATTTT.